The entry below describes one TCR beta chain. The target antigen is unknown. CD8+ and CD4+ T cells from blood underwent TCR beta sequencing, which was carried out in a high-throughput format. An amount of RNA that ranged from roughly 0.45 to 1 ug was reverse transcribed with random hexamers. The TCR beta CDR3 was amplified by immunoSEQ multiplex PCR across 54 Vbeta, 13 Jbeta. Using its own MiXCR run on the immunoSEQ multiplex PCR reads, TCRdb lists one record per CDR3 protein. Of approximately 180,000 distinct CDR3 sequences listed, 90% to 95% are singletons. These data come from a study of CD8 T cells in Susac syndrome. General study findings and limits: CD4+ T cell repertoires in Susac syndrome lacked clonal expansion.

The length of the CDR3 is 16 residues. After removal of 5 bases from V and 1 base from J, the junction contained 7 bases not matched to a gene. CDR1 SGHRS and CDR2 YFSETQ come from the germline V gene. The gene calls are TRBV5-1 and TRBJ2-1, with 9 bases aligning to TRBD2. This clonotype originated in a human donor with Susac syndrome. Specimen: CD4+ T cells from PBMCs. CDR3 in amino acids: CASSYPGLASYNEQFF. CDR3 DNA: TGCGCCAGCAGTTATCCGGGACTAGCATCCTACAATGAGCAGTTCTTC.